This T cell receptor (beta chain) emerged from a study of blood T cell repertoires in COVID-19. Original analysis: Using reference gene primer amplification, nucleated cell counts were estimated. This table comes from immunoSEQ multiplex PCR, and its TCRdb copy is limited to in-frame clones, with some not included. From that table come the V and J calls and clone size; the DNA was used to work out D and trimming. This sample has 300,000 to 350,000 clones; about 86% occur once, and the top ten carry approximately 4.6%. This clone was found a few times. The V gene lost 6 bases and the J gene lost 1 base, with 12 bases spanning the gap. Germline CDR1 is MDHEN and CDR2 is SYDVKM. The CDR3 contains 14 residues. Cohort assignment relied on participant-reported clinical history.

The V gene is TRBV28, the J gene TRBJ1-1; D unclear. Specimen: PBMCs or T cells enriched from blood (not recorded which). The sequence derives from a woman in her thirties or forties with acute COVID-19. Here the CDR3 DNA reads TGTGCCAGCAGGACTAGACGGGAGAACACTGAAGCTTTCTTT. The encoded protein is CASRTRRENTEAFF.